A single sample gave rise to the 25 T cell receptor beta chains below, sequenced in a study of blood T cell repertoires in COVID-19. Using immunoSEQ multiplex PCR, the repertoire was profiled, and TCRdb retains in-frame clones only, with some absent. Of tens of thousands of clones detected, 80% appear once; the ten largest clones hold 15% to 20%. Sequencing was performed on peripheral blood. The receptor set was obtained from a woman aged 80 or over with acute or convalescent COVID-19.

The chain recombines TRBV18 with TRBJ2-7, with 12 bases lining up with TRBD2. V trimming: 0 bases; J trimming: 3 bases; junction bases outside the gene matches: 0. The CDR3 totals 15 residues. From germline, CDR1 is KGHSH and CDR2 LQKENI. CDR3 nucleotides: TGTGCCAGCTCACCACCGGGACTAGCGGGCTACGAGCAGTACTTC. Amino acid sequence: CASSPPGLAGYEQYF. The variable domain in full, completed from reference TRBV18 and TRBJ2-7, reads NAGVMQNPRHLVRRRGQEARLRCSPMKGHSHVYWYRQLPEEGLKFMVYLQKENIIDESGMPKERFSAEFPKEGPSILRIQQVVRGDSAAYFCASSPPGLAGYEQYFGPGTRLTVT.

The chain uses TRBV7-9 and TRBJ2-1, with a tentative D call TRBD1 (5 bases). V was trimmed by 0 bases and J by 5 bases, leaving 8 bases between them. Germline-derived CDR1 and CDR2 are SEHNR and FQNEAQ (reference sequence). There are 14 residues in the CDR3. As DNA, the CDR3 is TGTGCCAGCAGCTTAGCGGGGCCGAACAATGAGCAGTTCTTC. Translation gives CASSLAGPNNEQFF. The variable domain in full, with the rest retrieved from reference TRBV7-9 and TRBJ2-1, is DTGVSQNPRHKITKRGQNVTFRCDPISEHNRLYWYRQTLGQGPEFLTYFQNEAQLEKSRLLSDRFSAERPKGSFSTLEIQRTEQGDSAMYLCASSLAGPNNEQFFGPGTRLTVL.

The rearrangement links TRBV12-5 to TRBJ2-7; possibly TRBD2 for D (5 bases). The germline V gene has CDR1 LGHNT and CDR2 FRNRAP. The CDR3 length is 14 residues. V lost 3 bases and J lost 2, with 11 bases in between. The CDR3 DNA is TGTGCTAGTGGTTTCCCCGGACTGGCCTACGAGCAGTACTTC. It encodes CASGFPGLAYEQYF.

The chain employs TRBV5-1 and TRBJ2-5; D is unclear. Trimming stripped 1 base from V and 5 bases from J, with 9 bases between. This CDR3 is 13 amino acids long. Germline V CDR1 and CDR2: SGHRS, YFSETQ. The CDR3 spells CASSLMGEETQYF. DNA of the CDR3: TGCGCCAGCAGCTTGATGGGCGAGGAGACCCAGTACTTC.

The CDR3 is CASSLNREYEKLFF. CDR3 nucleotide sequence: TGTGCCAGCAGTTTAAACAGGGAATATGAAAAACTGTTTTTT. The chain employs TRBV27 and TRBJ1-4, with D possibly matching TRBD1 (6 bases). The CDR3 has 14 amino acids. Deletions cut 2 bases from V and 6 bases from J, with 10 bases between. CDR1 MNHEY and CDR2 SMNVEV come from the germline V gene (reference sequence).

The CDR3 region has the DNA TGTGCCAGCAGGTCCGTATTAGAGCAGTACTTC. This codes for CASRSVLEQYF. The V gene is TRBV27, the J gene TRBJ2-7; D unresolved. The V end was cut by 6 bases, the J end by 7 bases, with 10 bases between. Germline V CDR1 and CDR2: MNHEY, SMNVEV (reference sequence). The CDR3 totals 11 residues.

The rearrangement uses TRBV28 and TRBJ1-5, with D hard to call. The CDR3 consists of 13 residues. In germline, CDR1 is MDHEN, CDR2 SYDVKM. Between the trimmed V and J ends, which lost 4 bases and 7 bases, there was a span of 11 bases. CDR3 sequence (DNA): TGTGCCAGCAGTTCCGCGCGGGTACAGCCCCAGCATTTT. It specifies CASSSARVQPQHF.

The rearrangement links TRBV5-1 to TRBJ2-7; TRBD2 agrees at 11 bases. This CDR3 is built from 16 residues. J was trimmed by 2 bases and V by 0 bases; bases with no gene match: 4. Germline lookup yields CDR1 SGHRS and CDR2 YFSETQ. The CDR3 here is CASSLVTSGVTYEQYF. The CDR3 nucleotides read TGCGCCAGCAGCTTGGTGACTAGCGGGGTGACCTACGAGCAGTACTTC.

This chain connects TRBV11-3 to TRBJ1-1; 7 bases map to TRBD1. CDR1 is SGHNT and CDR2 is YENEEA in the germline V gene. The CDR3 contains 14 residues. The ends lost 0 bases at V and 5 bases at J; junction bases unmatched: 3. The CDR3 spells CASSLEAGGTEAFF. CDR3 sequence (DNA): TGTGCCAGCAGCTTAGAGGCAGGGGGTACTGAAGCTTTCTTT. Full variable domain (remainder filled in from reference TRBV11-3 and TRBJ1-1): EAGVVQSPRYKIIEKKQPVAFWCNPISGHNTLYWYLQNLGQGPELLIRYENEEAVDDSQLPKDRFSAERLKGVDSTLKIQPAELGDSAVYLCASSLEAGGTEAFFGQGTRLTVV.

This sequence joins TRBV6-5 and TRBJ2-7, with D unresolved. The V and J ends lost 5 bases and 2 bases respectively, with 10 bases between them. The CDR3 contains 13 residues. Per the germline V gene, CDR1 is MNHEY and CDR2 is SVGAGI. The CDR3 nucleotides read TGTGCCAGCAGTACCCCGGTCCCCTACGAGCAGTACTTC. Translation: CASSTPVPYEQYF.

The CDR3 region is CASSPALDFGLYEQYF. The CDR3 nucleotides read TGCGCCAGCAGCCCAGCCCTGGACTTTGGTCTCTACGAGCAGTACTTC. The rearrangement links TRBV4-1 to TRBJ2-7; D may be TRBD2 (5 bases). In germline, CDR1 is MGHRA, CDR2 YSYEKL. The germline V and J ends were trimmed by 4 bases and 3 bases, with 19 bases remaining between them. The CDR3 length is 16 residues.

The CDR3 nucleotides read TGTGCCAGCAGTTACGCTAGTTCTGTGTGGTTCTTC. Protein sequence: CASSYASSVWFF. The chain couples TRBV6-5 to TRBJ2-1; D is unresolved. CDR1 is MNHEY and CDR2 is SVGAGI in the germline V gene. V lost 2 bases to trimming and J lost 15 bases, with 14 bases between them. This CDR3 region has 12 residues.

V and J are TRBV24-1 and TRBJ2-2; 10 bases are a match to TRBD2. CDR1 KGHDR and CDR2 SFDVKD come from the germline V gene. With 3 bases clipped from V and 6 bases from J, the junction kept 3 bases outside the gene matches. The CDR3 has 15 residues. The CDR3 DNA is TGTGCCACCAGTGATCGGAGCGGGAGGGCCGGGGAGCTGTTTTTT. Translation: CATSDRSGRAGELFF.

The chain links TRBV27 to TRBJ1-4; the match to TRBD1 covers 9 bases. CDR1 and CDR2 from the germline V gene are MNHEY and SMNVEV (reference sequence). V was pared by 8 bases and J by 8 bases, with 12 bases of the junction left unmatched. The CDR3 covers 15 residues. CDR3 coding DNA: TGTGCCAGCGGAGGCTCGGACAGGGGACGGGAAAAACTGTTTTTT. This translates into CASGGSDRGREKLFF.

The chain combines TRBV21-1 with TRBJ2-7; TRBD1 is the table's D call, not checked against the DNA. TRBV21-1 is a pseudogene. The CDR3 contains 11 residues. The CDR3 reads CASRKDRGEYF. The DNA for the CDR3 is TGTGCCAGCAGAAAGGACAGGGGTGAGTACTTC.

The rearrangement uses TRBV5-4 and TRBJ2-7; tentatively, D is TRBD1 (5 bases). Germline CDR1 is SGHNT and CDR2 is YYREEE (reference sequence). The CDR3 sequence is 14 residues long. The V end lost 0 bases, the J end lost 7 bases, and 14 bases lay between the germline ends. This CDR3 is CASSLEPGWGEQYF. The CDR3 bases are TGTGCCAGCAGCTTGGAGCCAGGGTGGGGTGAGCAGTACTTC. Full variable domain (outside the CDR3, taken from reference TRBV5-4 and TRBJ2-7): ETGVTQSPTHLIKTRGQQVTLRCSSQSGHNTVSWYQQALGQGPQFIFQYYREEENGRGNFPPRFSGLQFPNYSSELNVNALELDDSALYLCASSLEPGWGEQYFGPGTRLTVT.

This clone was counted only a few times. For the CDR3, the DNA is TGTGCCAGCAACCGCGGGGGAGGTATTGGCGGGGAGCTGTTTTTT. Its protein is CASNRGGGIGGELFF. This sequence joins TRBV7-6 and TRBJ2-2, with 7 nucleotides matching TRBD2. CDR1 is SGHVS, CDR2 FNYEAQ, per germline. The length of the CDR3 is 15 residues. After removal of 7 bases from V and 7 bases from J, the junction contained 12 bases not matched to a gene. Using reference TRBV7-6 and TRBJ2-2 for the parts outside the CDR3, the full variable domain is GAGVSQSPRYKVTKRGQDVALRCDPISGHVSLYWYRQALGQGPEFLTYFNYEAQQDKSGLPNDRFSAERPEGSISTLTIQRTEQRDSAMYRCASNRGGGIGGELFFGEGSRLTVL.

The count of this clone is one. The gene calls are TRBV3-1 (or the pseudogene TRBV3-2) and TRBJ2-5; 7 bases line up with TRBD1. CDR1 and CDR2 from the germline V gene are LGHDT and YNNKEL (reference sequence). V shed 6 bases, J shed 5 bases, and the junction held 9 bases outside the gene matches. The CDR3 length is 14 residues. The CDR3 loop is CASSTHRGGETQYF. As DNA, the CDR3 is TGTGCCAGCAGTACACACAGGGGTGGCGAGACCCAGTACTTC.

This chain links TRBV6-6 with TRBJ2-7; 7 bases match TRBD2. In germline, CDR1 is MNHNY, CDR2 SVGAGI (reference sequence). The J segment lost 4 bases and the V segment lost 6 bases, leaving 6 bases of the junction unmatched. The length of the CDR3 is 13 residues. Here the CDR3 reads CASSYGGSYEQYF. CDR3 nucleotide sequence: TGTGCCAGCAGCTACGGGGGGTCTTACGAGCAGTACTTC.

This chain joins TRBV3-1 (or the pseudogene TRBV3-2) and TRBJ2-1, with 14 bases identical to TRBD2. V shed 4 bases and J 8 bases; nucleotides not matched to a gene: 7. Germline-derived CDR1 and CDR2 are LGHDT and YNNKEL (reference sequence). The CDR3 loop spans 16 amino acids. DNA of the CDR3: TGTGCCAGCAGCCGTCCGACTAGCGGGAGGGCCGATGAGCAGTTCTTC. It translates to CASSRPTSGRADEQFF.

In this sample, this clone turned up a few times. V gene TRBV18 combines with J gene TRBJ1-1, with D tentatively TRBD1 (6 bases). V shed 2 bases and J shed 1 base, with 8 bases lying between them. The CDR3 extends over 14 amino acids. CDR1 and CDR2 from the germline V gene are KGHSH and LQKENI. In nucleotides, the CDR3 is TGTGCCAGCTCACCATCGACAGGGAACACTGAAGCTTTCTTT. Encoded protein: CASSPSTGNTEAFF.

The rearrangement links TRBV16 to TRBJ1-5; 9 nucleotides match TRBD1. Germline V gene lookup returns CDR1 KGHSY and CDR2 FQNENV. The length of the CDR3 is 14 residues. Trimming cost V 4 bases and J 5 bases; bases outside gene matches: 3. The CDR3 loop reads CASSLDRGDQPQHF. CDR3 DNA: TGTGCCAGCAGCCTGGACAGGGGAGATCAGCCCCAGCATTTT.

As DNA, the CDR3 is TGTGCCAGCCGGGGTATAGGCGGGACAGGAAGCACCGGGGAGCTGTTTTTT. Its translation: CASRGIGGTGSTGELFF. The genes are TRBV18 and TRBJ2-2; TRBD1 aligns across 8 bases. Trimming removed 8 bases from V and 4 bases from J; junction bases left unmatched: 15. The CDR3 is 17 amino acids. Germline V lookup: CDR1 KGHSH, CDR2 LQKENI.

The rearrangement uses TRBV5-1 and TRBJ2-7; TRBD1 matches at 9 bases. CDR1 and CDR2 from the germline V gene are SGHRS and YFSETQ. The CDR3 totals 16 residues. J gave up 4 bases and V 4 bases, and 12 bases lay outside the gene matches. CDR3 sequence: CASSPGQGIQSYEQYF. CDR3 coding DNA: TGCGCCAGCAGCCCCGGACAGGGGATACAGTCGTACGAGCAGTACTTC.

The V and J genes are TRBV18 and TRBJ2-1, with 7 nucleotides matching TRBD1. V lost 1 base, J lost 0 bases, and 0 bases stayed unmatched. The CDR3 extends over 15 amino acids. The germline gives CDR1 KGHSH, CDR2 LQKENI. Here the CDR3 DNA reads TGTGCCAGCTCACCACGGGACAGCTCCTACAATGAGCAGTTCTTC. Protein: CASSPRDSSYNEQFF.